Listed below are T cell receptor beta chains from one sample, sequenced in a study of post-analysis software for immune sequencing data. TCRdb used MiXCR to reprocess the PCR reads, holding one entry per CDR3 protein. In the table there are roughly 170,000 distinct CDR3 sequences, 30% of which are singletons. Sequencing was done on a sample of blood. The receptor source for this set is a girl under 18 with multiple sclerosis. Each CDR3 is given without its conserved first and last residue. The D gene is left open where the match is weak.

NA	TRBV3-1	12	TRBJ1-4	ASSQSGSSEKLF
NA	TRBV6-1	13	TRBJ1-2	ASSDRNGPSYGYT
TRBD1	TRBV28	12	TRBJ2-7	ASSDRGKSYEQY
TRBD2	TRBV20-1	13	TRBJ2-1	SAMGLAGPHNEQF
TRBD2	TRBV12-3/TRBV12-4	16	TRBJ2-2	ASSSTGGVVLMTGELF
TRBD1	TRBV27	17	TRBJ1-5	ASSPRDRRPSGSNQPQH
NA	TRBV5-4	14	TRBJ2-1	ASRALAWGDYNEQF
TRBD1	TRBV9	14	TRBJ1-2	ASSVDRDRGIGGCT
TRBD1	TRBV28	12	TRBJ1-4	ASLGGEVNEKLF
TRBD1	TRBV20-1	17	TRBJ1-6	SARDEDRTGGSYNSPLH
TRBD1	TRBV3-1	11	NA	ASSHRGSYEQY
NA	TRBV5-1	13	TRBJ1-6	ASSLGLGENSPLH
NA	TRBV11-1	12	TRBJ1-1	ASSPQGRSTEAF
NA	TRBV19	10	TRBJ1-1	ASSIRNTEAF
NA	TRBV30	9	TRBJ1-2	AWSKGYGYT
NA	TRBV6-2/TRBV6-3	14	TRBJ2-1	ASSYLAEGAGNEQF
NA	TRBV20-1	12	TRBJ1-2	SARGNTARSGYT
TRBD2	TRBV3-1	16	TRBJ2-7	ASSQDIWKREAPYEQY
NA	TRBV30	12	TRBJ2-1	AWEGGGWANEQF
TRBD2	TRBV20-1	11	TRBJ2-7	SARSSGNNEQY
NA	TRBV3-1	11	TRBJ2-1	ASSQLGAYEQF
NA	TRBV2	13	TRBJ2-1	ASNGGSSSYNEQF
NA	TRBV7-9	9	TRBJ2-7	ASSSQDEQY
NA	TRBV30	15	TRBJ1-6	ACSPVHETGSGSPLH
TRBD2	TRBV5-1	14	TRBJ2-1	ASSWGTSGVLREQF
NA	TRBV20-1	12	TRBJ1-5	SASVRDGNQPQH
NA	TRBV10-2	12	TRBJ2-1	ASSSGLRGNEQF
TRBD1	TRBV15	10	TRBJ1-2	ATGQGNYGYT
NA	TRBV20-1	10	TRBJ1-2	SAEKSDYGYT
TRBD2	TRBV12-3/TRBV12-4	13	TRBJ2-5	ASSSQREGQETQY
TRBD1	TRBV6-6	14	TRBJ2-1	ASSYSPGTGGYEQF
NA	TRBV12-3/TRBV12-4	9	TRBJ2-1	ASGPGLYQF
TRBD2	TRBV7-2	11	TRBJ2-1	ASPGRGGNEQF
TRBD2	TRBV9	13	TRBJ2-7	ASSPRLAGGYEQY
TRBD1	TRBV12-3/TRBV12-4	12	TRBJ2-7	ASSSQGAAYEQY
NA	TRBV5-1	12	TRBJ1-5	ASSPDGFNQPQH
TRBD2	TRBV4-1	13	TRBJ2-7	ASSQGVSGTNEQY
NA	TRBV5-1	15	TRBJ2-1	ASSSKGGTDSYNEQF
TRBD2	TRBV5-1	12	TRBJ2-7	ASSPRTSQNEQY
NA	TRBV20-1	10	TRBJ1-1	SARRMNTEAF
NA	TRBV11-2	14	TRBJ1-6	ASSPNLGGRHSPPH
TRBD1	TRBV24-1	15	TRBJ2-3	ATSDPPGTGKTDTQY
NA	TRBV20-1	12	TRBJ2-7	SAREEGRGNEQY
NA	TRBV12-3/TRBV12-4	10	TRBJ1-5	ASNTWGQPQH
NA	TRBV29-1	10	TRBJ2-3	SVEDWTDTQY
NA	TRBV2	12	TRBJ2-3	ASSPDRQRDTQY